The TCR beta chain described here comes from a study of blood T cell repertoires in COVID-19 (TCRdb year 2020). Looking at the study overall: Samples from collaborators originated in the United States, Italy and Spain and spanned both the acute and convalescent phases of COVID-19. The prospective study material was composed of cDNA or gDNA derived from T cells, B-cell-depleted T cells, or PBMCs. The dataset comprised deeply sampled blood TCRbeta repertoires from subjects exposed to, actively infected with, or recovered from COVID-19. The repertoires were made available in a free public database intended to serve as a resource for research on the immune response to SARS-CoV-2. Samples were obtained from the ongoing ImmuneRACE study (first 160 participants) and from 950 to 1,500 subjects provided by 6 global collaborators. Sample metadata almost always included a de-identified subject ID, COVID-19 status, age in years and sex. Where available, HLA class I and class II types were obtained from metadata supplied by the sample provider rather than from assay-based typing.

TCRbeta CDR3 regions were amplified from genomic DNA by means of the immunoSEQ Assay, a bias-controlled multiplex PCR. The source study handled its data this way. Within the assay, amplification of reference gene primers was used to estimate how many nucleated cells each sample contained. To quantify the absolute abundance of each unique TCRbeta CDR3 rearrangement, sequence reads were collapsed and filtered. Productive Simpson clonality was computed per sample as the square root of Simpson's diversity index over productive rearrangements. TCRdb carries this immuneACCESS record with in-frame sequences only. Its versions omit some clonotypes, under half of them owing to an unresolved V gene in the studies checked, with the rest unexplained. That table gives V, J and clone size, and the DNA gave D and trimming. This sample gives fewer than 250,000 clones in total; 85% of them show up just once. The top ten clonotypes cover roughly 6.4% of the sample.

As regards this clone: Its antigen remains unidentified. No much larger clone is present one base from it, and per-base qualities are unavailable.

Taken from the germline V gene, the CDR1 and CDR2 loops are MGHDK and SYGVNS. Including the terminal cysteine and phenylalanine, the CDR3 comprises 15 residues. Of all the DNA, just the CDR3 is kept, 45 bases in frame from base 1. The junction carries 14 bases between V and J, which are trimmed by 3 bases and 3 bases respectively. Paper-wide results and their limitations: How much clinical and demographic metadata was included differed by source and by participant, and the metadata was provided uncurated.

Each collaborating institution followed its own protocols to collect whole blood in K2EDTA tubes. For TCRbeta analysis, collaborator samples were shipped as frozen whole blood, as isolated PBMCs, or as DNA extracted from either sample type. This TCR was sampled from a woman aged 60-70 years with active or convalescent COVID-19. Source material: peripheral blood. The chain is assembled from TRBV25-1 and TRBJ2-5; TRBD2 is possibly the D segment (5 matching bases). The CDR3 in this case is CASSDRGSLEETQYF. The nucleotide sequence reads TGTGCCAGCAGTGATCGGGGTAGTCTCGAAGAGACCCAGTACTTC.